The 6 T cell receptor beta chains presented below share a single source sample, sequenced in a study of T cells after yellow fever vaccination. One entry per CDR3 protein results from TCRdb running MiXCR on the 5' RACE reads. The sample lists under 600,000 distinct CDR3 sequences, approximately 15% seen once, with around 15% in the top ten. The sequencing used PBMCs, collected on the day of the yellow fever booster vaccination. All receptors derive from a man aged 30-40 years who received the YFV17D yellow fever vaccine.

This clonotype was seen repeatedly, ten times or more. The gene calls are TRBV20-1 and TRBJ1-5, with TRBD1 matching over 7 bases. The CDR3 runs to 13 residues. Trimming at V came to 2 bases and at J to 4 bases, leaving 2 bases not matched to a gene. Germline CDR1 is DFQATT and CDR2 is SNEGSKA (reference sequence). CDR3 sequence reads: CSARQGENQPQHF. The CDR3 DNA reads TGCAGTGCTAGACAGGGGGAAAATCAGCCCCAGCATTTT.

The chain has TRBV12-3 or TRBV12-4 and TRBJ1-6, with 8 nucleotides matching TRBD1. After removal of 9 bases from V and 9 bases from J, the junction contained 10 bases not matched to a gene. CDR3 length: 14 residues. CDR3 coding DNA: TGTGCCAGTAATACCAGGGGGCAGGGTTCACCCCTCCACTTT. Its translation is CASNTRGQGSPLHF.

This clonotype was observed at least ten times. CDR3 sequence: CASRESIGSTQYF. CDR3 in DNA: TGTGCCAGCAGGGAATCCATTGGTTCTACGCAGTATTTT. The rearrangement joins TRBV9 to TRBJ2-3; D unclear. Trimming removed 5 bases at V and 8 bases at J, with 15 bases between. Germline V lookup: CDR1 SGDLS, CDR2 YYNGEE. The CDR3 length is 13 residues.

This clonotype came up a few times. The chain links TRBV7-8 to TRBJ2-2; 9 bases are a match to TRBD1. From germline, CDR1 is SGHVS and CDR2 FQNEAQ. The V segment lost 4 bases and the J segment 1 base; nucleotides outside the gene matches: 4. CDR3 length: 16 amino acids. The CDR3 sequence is CASSSKDRGNTGELFF. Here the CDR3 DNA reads TGTGCCAGCAGCTCCAAGGACAGGGGGAACACCGGGGAGCTGTTTTTT.

The CDR3 is CASTPQGNYGYTF. CDR3 DNA sequence: TGTGCCAGCACGCCACAGGGGAACTATGGCTACACCTTC. The chain has TRBV5-4 and TRBJ1-2; 7 bases fit TRBD1. With 6 bases clipped from V and 2 bases from J, the junction kept 4 bases outside the gene matches. The CDR3 runs 13 residues. Germline V lookup: CDR1 SGHNT, CDR2 YYREEE (reference sequence). The full variable domain, completed using reference TRBV5-4 and TRBJ1-2, is ETGVTQSPTHLIKTRGQQVTLRCSSQSGHNTVSWYQQALGQGPQFIFQYYREEENGRGNFPPRFSGLQFPNYSSELNVNALELDDSALYLCASTPQGNYGYTFGSGTRLTVV.

As DNA, the CDR3 is TGTGCCAGCAGTTTATGGGCAGACCGTGGTTACGAGCAGTACTTC. This encodes CASSLWADRGYEQYF. The V gene is TRBV28, the J gene TRBJ2-7; no reliable D call. Germline V gene lookup returns CDR1 MDHEN and CDR2 SYDVKM. V lost 0 bases to trimming and J lost 4 bases, with 13 bases between them. This CDR3 contains 15 residues.